Below, 26 T cell receptor beta chains from the same sample are listed, as sequenced in a study of OX40 agonist ivuxolimab in advanced cancers. The table came from immunoSEQ multiplex PCR; TCRdb's copy has only in-frame clones and leaves some out. Among 45,000 to 70,000 clones, approximately 90% were seen once, and the ten largest hold about 1.4%. The sequenced sample was CD4+ or CD8+ T cells sorted from blood, obtained in a trial of the OX40 agonist ivuxolimab. These TCRs come from an adult with an advanced solid tumor such as melanoma, head and neck, liver or kidney cancer.

This clone was recorded a few times. The chain combines TRBV12-5 with TRBJ2-2; D is perhaps TRBD2 (6 bases). The CDR3 is 13 residues long. Germline-derived CDR1 and CDR2 are LGHNT and FRNRAP. V was shortened by 4 bases and J by 5 bases, with 8 bases between the two germline ends. CDR3 nucleotide sequence: TGTGCTAGTGGTTGGGCGGGAACCGGGGAGCTGTTTTTT. This encodes CASGWAGTGELFF.

The chain uses TRBV11-1 and TRBJ1-1; D not certain. This CDR3 is 14 amino acids long. Looked up from germline, CDR1 is SGHAT and CDR2 is FQDESV (reference sequence). V lost 1 base and J 5 bases, leaving 11 bases between the germline ends. The CDR3 bases are TGTGCCAGCAGCTTAGATGGCCTTCGGACTGAAGCTTTCTTT. As protein: CASSLDGLRTEAFF.

The genes are TRBV5-1 and TRBJ1-2; D remains ambiguous. V lost 4 bases to trimming and J lost 0 bases, with 4 bases between them. Germline V lookup: CDR1 SGHRS, CDR2 YFSETQ. This CDR3 has 12 residues. The CDR3 region has the DNA TGCGCCAGCAGCCCCTCTAACTATGGCTACACCTTC. Encoded protein: CASSPSNYGYTF.

The V call is TRBV11-2, the J call TRBJ1-5, with D perhaps TRBD1 (5 bases). The CDR3 has 15 residues. Per germline, CDR1 SGHAT and CDR2 FQNNGV. The V end lost 5 bases, the J end lost 0 bases, and 11 bases lay between the germline ends. CDR3 in DNA: TGTGCCAGCAGCCCAGGGCCGGCTAGCAATCAGCCCCAGCATTTT. It is translated as CASSPGPASNQPQHF.

V usage is TRBV6-6 and J usage is TRBJ2-7; 7 bases fit TRBD2. Germline V CDR1 and CDR2: MNHNY, SVGAGI (reference sequence). Trimming removed 10 bases from V and 4 bases from J; junction bases left unmatched: 10. This CDR3 has 13 amino acids. Here the CDR3 reads CAISGGTKYEQYF. As DNA, the CDR3 is TGTGCCATCTCAGGAGGGACTAAGTACGAGCAGTACTTC.

In this sample, this clone turned up once. V gene TRBV6-1 combines with J gene TRBJ1-2; D unclear. The CDR3 spans 12 residues. Germline V gene data show CDR1 as MNHNS and CDR2 as SASEGT. V was clipped by 8 bases and J by 4 bases, with 11 bases between them. CDR3 in amino acids: CASSRPSYGYTF. The DNA for the CDR3 is TGTGCCAGCTCCCGACCGAGCTATGGCTACACCTTC.

The chain joins TRBV7-3 to TRBJ2-3, with D perhaps TRBD2 (6 bases). Germline V gene data show CDR1 as SGHTA and CDR2 as FQGTGA. This CDR3 contains 16 residues. V lost 7 bases to trimming and J lost 7 bases, with 24 bases between them. CDR3 residues: CASTPGEGRRDHTQYF. As DNA, the CDR3 is TGTGCCAGCACCCCTGGAGAAGGGAGGCGCGATCATACGCAGTATTTT.

The chain is built from TRBV27 and TRBJ2-1, with 9 bases identical to TRBD2. The ends lost 8 bases at V and 3 bases at J; junction bases unmatched: 5. The length of the CDR3 is 14 residues. Germline V gene data show CDR1 as MNHEY and CDR2 as SMNVEV (reference sequence). CDR3: CASSFSGGYNEQFF. CDR3 in DNA: TGTGCCAGCTCTTTTAGCGGGGGCTACAATGAGCAGTTCTTC.

The CDR3 DNA is TGTGCCATCAGTGGTGGGACTAGCGGCTCCTACGAGCAGTACTTC. As protein: CAISGGTSGSYEQYF. The chain has TRBV10-3 and TRBJ2-7; 11 bases fit TRBD2. V gave up 4 bases and J gave up 0 bases; unmatched junction bases: 2. The CDR3 sequence is 15 residues long. The germline gives CDR1 ENHRY, CDR2 SYGVKD.

The rearrangement uses TRBV30 and TRBJ1-2; D gene ambiguous. Deletions cut 5 bases from V and 8 bases from J, with 9 bases between. This CDR3 has 10 residues. Germline CDR1 GTSNPN, CDR2 SVGIG (reference sequence). CDR3: CAWSSNGYTF. The CDR3 nucleotides read TGTGCCTGGTCCAGTAACGGCTACACCTTC.

The chain uses TRBV6-1 and TRBJ1-1, with 7 nucleotides matching TRBD1. J was trimmed by 4 bases and V by 5 bases; bases with no gene match: 7. Germline-derived CDR1 and CDR2 are MNHNS and SASEGT. The CDR3 runs to 14 residues. The chain's CDR3 is CASSPDRVRTEAFF. The CDR3 bases are TGTGCCAGCAGTCCCGACAGGGTACGCACTGAAGCTTTCTTT.

This clone was seen a single time. V and J are TRBV9 and TRBJ2-3; 7 bases are shared with TRBD2. The germline CDR1 and CDR2 sequences are SGDLS and YYNGEE. The V gene end was trimmed by 0 bases and the J gene end by 0 bases; junction bases not matched to a gene: 7. CDR3 length equals 17 residues. The CDR3 loop reads CASSVEGGDSSTDTQYF. CDR3 in DNA: TGTGCCAGCAGCGTAGAGGGAGGGGACTCCAGCACAGATACGCAGTATTTT.

The chain combines TRBV5-1 with TRBJ1-1; 12 positions match TRBD1. The CDR3 is 16 residues long. Germline V lookup: CDR1 SGHRS, CDR2 YFSETQ. Unmatched junction bases numbered 9, after V lost 4 bases and J lost 5 bases. The CDR3 DNA reads as TGCGCCAGCAGCAAGGGACAGGGGGCGAGAGGGACTGAAGCTTTCTTT. Translating it yields CASSKGQGARGTEAFF.

This chain uses TRBV30 with TRBJ1-4, with no clear D. V lost 2 bases and J lost 2, with 9 bases in between. Looked up from germline, CDR1 is GTSNPN and CDR2 is SVGIG (reference sequence). This CDR3 has 14 residues. The CDR3 region has the DNA TGTGCCTGGAGTAGGTATAAGACTAATGAAAAACTGTTTTTT. Amino acids: CAWSRYKTNEKLFF.

V is TRBV5-1 and J is TRBJ1-2; TRBD1 might be the D (6 bases). V was shortened by 4 bases and J by 7 bases, with 17 bases between the two germline ends. CDR3 length: 14 amino acids. The germline gives CDR1 SGHRS, CDR2 YFSETQ. The CDR3 DNA reads as TGCGCCAGCAGCACCGGGACAATCGGCGCTGGCTACACCTTC. This codes for CASSTGTIGAGYTF.

The chain is built from TRBV27 and TRBJ1-6; unclear D gene. Germline CDR1 and CDR2: MNHEY and SMNVEV (reference sequence). CDR3 size: 15 residues. Deletions cut 8 bases from V and 4 bases from J, with 15 bases between. The CDR3 DNA follows: TGTGCCAGCCGATCGGAGAGGGAGTATAATTCACCCCTCCACTTT. Translating it yields CASRSEREYNSPLHF.

The chain combines TRBV2 with TRBJ2-7; D may correspond to TRBD1 or TRBD2 (5 bases each). Trimming cost V 4 bases and J 7 bases, with 17 bases left between them. CDR3 length: 14 residues. The germline gives CDR1 SNHLY, CDR2 FYNNEI. CDR3 in DNA: TGTGCCAGCAGTGTCGGGACGGGTTTGGGGGAGCAGTACTTC. Translating it yields CASSVGTGLGEQYF.

The chain links TRBV6-4 to TRBJ2-3; 8 positions match TRBD1. V shed 3 bases and J 4 bases; nucleotides not matched to a gene: 6. This CDR3 region has 15 residues. Germline V gene data show CDR1 as MRHNA and CDR2 as SNTAGT. CDR3 sequence (DNA): TGTGCCAGCAGTGAAGACAGGGGTAACGCAGATACGCAGTATTTT. Translation: CASSEDRGNADTQYF.

The rearrangement joins TRBV7-2 to TRBJ1-1; no definite D call. From germline, CDR1 is SGHTA and CDR2 FQGNSA. Between the trimmed V and J ends, which lost 2 bases and 0 bases, there was a span of 7 bases. The CDR3 is 14 amino acids. CDR3 in amino acids: CASSLNSLNTEAFF. CDR3 bases: TGTGCCAGCAGCTTAAACAGCTTGAACACTGAAGCTTTCTTT.

This clone was observed a handful of times. The J gene is TRBJ1-1, the V gene TRBV2; D ambiguous. Per the germline V gene, CDR1 is SNHLY and CDR2 is FYNNEI. The CDR3 runs 14 residues. V lost 1 base and J 1 base, leaving 7 bases between the germline ends. The CDR3 DNA follows: TGTGCCAGCAGTGAAGGGCAGGCGAACACTGAAGCTTTCTTT. It translates to CASSEGQANTEAFF. The whole variable domain, remainder taken from reference TRBV2 and TRBJ1-1, is EPEVTQTPSHQVTQMGQEVILRCVPISNHLYFYWYRQILGQKVEFLVSFYNNEISEKSEIFDDQFSVERPDGSNFTLKIRSTKLEDSAMYFCASSEGQANTEAFFGQGTRLTVV.

The chain recombines TRBV11-2 with TRBJ1-4; the match to TRBD1 covers 8 bases. This CDR3 has 14 residues. V lost 6 bases and J lost 10; bases outside the gene matches: 10. CDR1 and CDR2 (germline): SGHAT, FQNNGV. The CDR3 nucleotides are TGTGCCAGCAGATTTACAGGGGGAGGCGGAAAACTGTTTTTT. Translating gives CASRFTGGGGKLFF.

The chain employs TRBV18 and TRBJ1-4, with 9 bases aligning to TRBD1. The CDR3 totals 14 residues. Germline V CDR1 and CDR2: KGHSH, LQKENI. V lost 6 bases to trimming and J lost 7 bases; unmatched junction nucleotides: 6. In DNA form, the CDR3 reads TGTGCCAGCTCTCCCGAGGACAGGGGTGAAAAACTGTTTTTT. Protein: CASSPEDRGEKLFF. Together with reference TRBV18 and TRBJ1-4, the CDR3 gives the full variable domain: NAGVMQNPRHLVRRRGQEARLRCSPMKGHSHVYWYRQLPEEGLKFMVYLQKENIIDESGMPKERFSAEFPKEGPSILRIQQVVRGDSAAYFCASSPEDRGEKLFFGSGTQLSVL.

The genes are TRBV5-6 and TRBJ2-4; weak D call: TRBD1 (5 bases). The CDR3 length is 13 residues. Germline CDR1 and CDR2: SGHDT and YYEEEE. The V and J ends lost 4 bases and 2 bases respectively, with 7 bases between them. The CDR3 DNA is TGTGCCAGCAGCGTGGACACCAAAAACATTCAGTACTTC. Translating it yields CASSVDTKNIQYF.

The genes are TRBV6-5 and TRBJ2-7; D possibly corresponds to TRBD2 (6 bases). The germline V gene has CDR1 MNHEY and CDR2 SVGAGI. The CDR3 consists of 13 residues. The V gene lost 2 bases and the J gene lost 3 bases, with 8 bases spanning the gap. CDR3 DNA: TGTGCCAGCAGTTACCGGGAGCGCTACGAGCAGTACTTC. The encoded protein is CASSYRERYEQYF.

This sequence joins TRBV18 and TRBJ2-1; D uncertain. The V end was cut by 2 bases, the J end by 0 bases, with 11 bases between. Germline lookup yields CDR1 KGHSH and CDR2 LQKENI. The CDR3 has 16 amino acids. DNA of the CDR3: TGTGCCAGCTCACCAATGGACCCGCGCTCCTACAATGAGCAGTTCTTC. Translation: CASSPMDPRSYNEQFF. The full variable domain, rest sourced from reference TRBV18 and TRBJ2-1, is NAGVMQNPRHLVRRRGQEARLRCSPMKGHSHVYWYRQLPEEGLKFMVYLQKENIIDESGMPKERFSAEFPKEGPSILRIQQVVRGDSAAYFCASSPMDPRSYNEQFFGPGTRLTVL.

The rearrangement uses TRBV18 and TRBJ1-2; D is possibly TRBD1 (5 bases). Germline V CDR1 and CDR2: KGHSH, LQKENI. Trimming stripped 3 bases from V and 4 bases from J, with 18 bases between. The CDR3 covers 16 residues. The CDR3 sequence: CASSPTYQTDSYGYTF. The CDR3 bases are TGTGCCAGCTCACCGACCTATCAGACAGACTCCTATGGCTACACCTTC. Supplemented by reference TRBV18 and TRBJ1-2, the full variable domain reads NAGVMQNPRHLVRRRGQEARLRCSPMKGHSHVYWYRQLPEEGLKFMVYLQKENIIDESGMPKERFSAEFPKEGPSILRIQQVVRGDSAAYFCASSPTYQTDSYGYTFGSGTRLTVV.